The 11 T cell receptor beta chains below all came from one sample that was sequenced in a study of blood T cell repertoires in COVID-19. Produced via immunoSEQ multiplex PCR; TCRdb's table is partial and in-frame only. The table records 120,000 or so clones, approximately 90% of them present only once. Sample: peripheral blood. The receptors derive from a woman aged 45-59 years with acute or convalescent COVID-19.

V usage is TRBV11-2 and J usage is TRBJ1-6, with 7 bases matching TRBD1. CDR1 SGHAT and CDR2 FQNNGV come from the germline V gene. After removal of 3 bases from V and 8 bases from J, the junction contained 4 bases not matched to a gene. This CDR3 contains 14 residues. DNA of the CDR3: TGTGCCAGCAGCTTGGCAGGGGGTGATTCACCCCTCCACTTT. It is translated as CASSLAGGDSPLHF.

The V and J genes are TRBV6-4 and TRBJ2-2, with D tentatively TRBD2 (6 bases). Trimming took off 5 bases at V and 4 bases at J, with 20 bases between the two ends. Germline CDR1 is MRHNA and CDR2 is SNTAGT. This CDR3 is built from 17 residues. CDR3 in amino acids: CASSPGLSQSFTGELFF. The CDR3 region has the DNA TGTGCCAGCAGTCCGGGACTCTCCCAATCCTTCACCGGGGAGCTGTTTTTT.

The chain links TRBV2 to TRBJ1-5; TRBD1 is a possible D gene (5 bases). Trimming cost V 5 bases and J 1 base, with 18 bases left between them. This CDR3 has 17 amino acids. In germline, CDR1 is SNHLY, CDR2 FYNNEI. This CDR3 reads CASSNGGVGVSNQPQHF. CDR3 nucleotides: TGTGCCAGCAGTAATGGGGGGGTGGGGGTGAGCAATCAGCCCCAGCATTTT.

The chain uses TRBV15 and TRBJ1-1; D gene ambiguous. There are 15 residues in the CDR3. V was shortened by 1 base and J by 0 bases, with 9 bases between the two germline ends. CDR1 is LNHNV and CDR2 is YYDKDF in the germline V gene (reference sequence). The CDR3 region is CATSRATGMNTEAFF. DNA for the CDR3: TGTGCCACCAGCAGAGCTACCGGGATGAACACTGAAGCTTTCTTT. Supplemented by reference TRBV15 and TRBJ1-1, the full variable domain reads DAMVIQNPRYQVTQFGKPVTLSCSQTLNHNVMYWYQQKSSQAPKLLFHYYDKDFNNEADTPDNFQSRRPNTSFCFLDIRSPGLGDTAMYLCATSRATGMNTEAFFGQGTRLTVV.

The rearrangement links TRBV5-1 to TRBJ2-7, with 10 bases identical to TRBD2. There are 18 residues in the CDR3. Trimming took 2 bases from V and 7 from J; bases not matched to a gene: 18. Germline lookup yields CDR1 SGHRS and CDR2 YFSETQ. The DNA of the CDR3 is TGCGCCAGCAGCTTCACCCTGGCGGGGCTAGCGGGAGTGAGGGAGCAGTACTTC. This codes for CASSFTLAGLAGVREQYF.

The gene calls are TRBV3-1 (or the pseudogene TRBV3-2) and TRBJ1-4; the match to TRBD1 covers 12 bases. This CDR3 is 15 amino acids long. Germline CDR1 reads LGHDT; CDR2 reads YNNKEL (reference sequence). V lost 3 bases to trimming and J lost 8 bases; unmatched junction nucleotides: 4. CDR3 DNA: TGTGCCAGCAGCCACGGGACAGGGGGCTCGGAAAAACTGTTTTTT. Translation: CASSHGTGGSEKLFF.

The chain is built from TRBV6-2 or TRBV6-3 and TRBJ2-1, with D possibly TRBD1 on 6 matching bases. Trimming stripped 0 bases from V and 2 bases from J, with 14 bases between. The CDR3 is 17 amino acids. Germline V gene sequence: CDR1 MNHEY, CDR2 SVGEGT. The CDR3 sequence is CASSYSLPDRPYNEQFF. DNA for the CDR3: TGTGCCAGCAGTTACTCGCTCCCGGACAGACCCTACAATGAGCAGTTCTTC.

V is TRBV5-3 and J is TRBJ2-3; 9 positions match TRBD1. TRBV5-3 is treated as an ORF (open reading frame) with a function not yet certain. The CDR3 is 19 amino acids. V trimming: 2 bases; J trimming: 0 bases; junction bases outside the gene matches: 13. The CDR3 DNA reads TGTGCCAGAAGCTTCCCCCCGGGGGACAGGGCGCCTAGCACAGATACGCAGTATTTT. Its protein product is CARSFPPGDRAPSTDTQYF.

This clone was detected only once. The chain is built from TRBV7-9 and TRBJ2-7, with 7 positions matching TRBD1. Germline CDR1 SEHNR, CDR2 FQNEAQ (reference sequence). J was trimmed by 0 bases and V by 5 bases; bases with no gene match: 1. This CDR3 is 13 amino acids long. The CDR3 DNA reads TGTGCCAGCAGCCGGGACAGCTCCTACGAGCAGTACTTC. It encodes CASSRDSSYEQYF.

This chain uses TRBV6-5 with TRBJ2-7; 8 positions agree with TRBD2. The V segment lost 7 bases and the J segment 4 bases; nucleotides outside the gene matches: 12. CDR3 size: 15 residues. The germline gives CDR1 MNHEY, CDR2 SVGAGI. The CDR3 DNA follows: TGTGCCAGCACTAATCGGGGGGGCTCCGCATACGAGCAGTACTTC. It is translated as CASTNRGGSAYEQYF.

This chain uses TRBV6-5 with TRBJ1-2, with TRBD1 identical over 7 bases. The CDR3 extends over 13 amino acids. V trimming: 8 bases; J trimming: 7 bases; junction bases outside the gene matches: 10. The germline V gene has CDR1 MNHEY and CDR2 SVGAGI. In DNA form, the CDR3 reads TGTGCCAGCCACACAGGGGAGCGAGCTGGCTACACCTTC. This sequence encodes CASHTGERAGYTF.